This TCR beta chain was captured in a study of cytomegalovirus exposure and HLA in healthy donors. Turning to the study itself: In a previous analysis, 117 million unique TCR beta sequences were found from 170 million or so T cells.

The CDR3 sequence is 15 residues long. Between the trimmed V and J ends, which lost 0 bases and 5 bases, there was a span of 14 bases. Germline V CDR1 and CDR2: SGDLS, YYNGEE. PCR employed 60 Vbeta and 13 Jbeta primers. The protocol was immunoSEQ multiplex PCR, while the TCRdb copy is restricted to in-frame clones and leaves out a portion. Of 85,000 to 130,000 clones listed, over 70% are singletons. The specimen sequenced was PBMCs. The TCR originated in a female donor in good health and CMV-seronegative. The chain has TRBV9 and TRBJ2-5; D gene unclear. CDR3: CASSVALVGQETQYF. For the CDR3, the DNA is TGTGCCAGCAGCGTAGCCCTAGTGGGTCAGGAGACCCAGTACTTC.